A selection of T cell receptor beta chains follows, all from one sample in a study of Ad26.COV2.S vaccination and SARS-CoV-2 variants. Sequencing used immunoSEQ multiplex PCR; TCRdb keeps in-frame clones, though not all of them. This table has hundreds of thousands of clones, approximately 88% appearing once. The material was peripheral blood, obtained in a trial of Ad26.COV2.S vaccine versus placebo. The receptor source for this set is a person between 18 and 59 years old who received the Ad26.COV2.S COVID-19 vaccine or a placebo. Each CDR3 is given with its conserved first and last residue. Fields, in order: D gene, clone size, V gene, J gene, CDR3 protein, CDR3 DNA. D genes are given only for firm matches. The size of a clone is reported for some rows only, either as once, few or many, or as a class for expanded clones.

NA	NA	TRBV20-1	TRBJ1-5	CSASQGSNQPQHF	TGCAGTGCTAGTCAAGGTAGCAATCAGCCCCAGCATTTT
TRBD1	NA	TRBV5-1	TRBJ1-2	CASRGRGTEAFYGYTF	TGCGCCAGCAGGGGTCGGGGGACAGAAGCTTTCTATGGCTACACCTTC
TRBD1	once	TRBV3-1/TRBV3-2	TRBJ1-6	CASSQEAGTGFSPLHF	TGTGCCAGCAGCCAAGAAGCCGGGACAGGTTTCTCACCCCTCCACTTT
TRBD1	NA	TRBV4-3	TRBJ1-1	CASSQENRGPEAFF	TGCGCCAGCAGCCAAGAGAACAGGGGGCCTGAAGCTTTCTTT
TRBD1	once	TRBV2	TRBJ1-5	CASSGDRKSPQPQHF	TGTGCCAGCAGTGGGGACAGAAAATCCCCTCAGCCCCAGCATTTT
NA	few	TRBV5-6	TRBJ2-7	CASSWTGPIYEQYF	TGTGCCAGCAGCTGGACCGGTCCTATCTACGAGCAGTACTTC
NA	NA	TRBV30	TRBJ1-1	CALMRLDTEAFF	TGTGCCTTGATGAGGTTAGACACTGAAGCTTTCTTT
TRBD1	NA	TRBV5-6	TRBJ1-4	CASSPGQGPPLNEKLFF	TGTGCCAGCAGTCCTGGACAGGGGCCTCCCCTTAATGAAAAACTGTTTTTT
NA	once	TRBV5-6	TRBJ1-1	CASVQGPLGTEAFF	TGTGCCAGCGTACAAGGCCCCCTGGGGACTGAAGCTTTCTTT
NA	NA	TRBV7-2	TRBJ2-2	CASSFMVGTGELFF	TGTGCCAGCAGCTTTATGGTTGGCACCGGGGAGCTGTTTTTT
NA	once	TRBV18	TRBJ1-1	CASSPPVLTGAFF	TGTGCCAGCTCACCACCGGTCCTAACGGGAGCTTTCTTT
TRBD1	NA	TRBV7-2	TRBJ1-5	CASSSTGDQPQHF	TGTGCCAGCAGCTCCACAGGGGATCAGCCCCAGCATTTT
TRBD2	NA	TRBV6-5	TRBJ2-3	CASRPRGGLDTQYF	TGTGCCAGCAGGCCCCGGGGGGGCCTGGATACGCAGTATTTT
NA	NA	TRBV6-1	TRBJ1-2	CASSEALLVGRDDTF	TGTGCCAGCAGTGAAGCGCTTCTGGTGGGAAGGGACGACACCTTC
NA	NA	TRBV3-1/TRBV3-2	TRBJ2-1	CASSPRARASLEQFF	TGTGCCAGCAGCCCTAGGGCCCGCGCGAGCCTTGAGCAGTTCTTC
NA	NA	TRBV5-4	TRBJ2-1	CASSSLRERQFF	TGTGCCAGCAGCTCACTTCGGGAGCGGCAGTTCTTC
TRBD1	few	TRBV18	TRBJ1-1	CASSPATGGTEAFF	TGTGCCAGCTCACCTGCGACAGGGGGCACTGAAGCTTTCTTT
NA	NA	TRBV3-1/TRBV3-2	TRBJ1-1	CASSPHRPDGMDTEAFF	TGTGCCAGCAGCCCACACCGCCCCGACGGGATGGACACTGAAGCTTTCTTT
NA	few	TRBV5-1	TRBJ2-5	CASSKPETKETQYF	TGCGCCAGCAGTAAACCGGAGACTAAAGAGACCCAGTACTTC
NA	few	TRBV25-1	TRBJ1-1	CASREGTEAFF	TGTGCCAGCAGGGAGGGCACTGAAGCTTTCTTT
NA	NA	TRBV7-3	TRBJ2-7	CASSATLGHEQYF	TGTGCCAGCAGCGCGACCTTGGGCCACGAGCAGTACTTC
NA	NA	TRBV6-5	TRBJ2-7	CASSYLGGEQYF	TGTGCCAGCAGTTACTTGGGTGGCGAGCAGTACTTC
NA	NA	TRBV7-6	TRBJ2-7	CASSLGQDPYEQYF	TGTGCCAGCAGCTTAGGACAGGATCCCTACGAGCAGTACTTC
NA	NA	TRBV5-1	TRBJ2-7	CASSLAGGPTYEQYF	TGCGCCAGCAGCTTGGCCGGGGGGCCCACCTACGAGCAGTACTTC
NA	NA	TRBV7-9	TRBJ1-6	CASSFQDGSPLHF	TGTGCCAGCAGCTTCCAGGACGGGTCACCCCTCCACTTT
NA	NA	TRBV19	TRBJ1-2	CASSMSPAAGYTF	TGTGCCAGTAGTATGTCCCCCGCAGCTGGCTACACCTTC
NA	NA	TRBV6-5	TRBJ2-1	CASSYSVSRSYNEQFF	TGTGCCAGCAGTTACTCGGTGTCCCGCTCCTACAATGAGCAGTTCTTC
TRBD1	NA	TRBV18	TRBJ1-5	CASSPGRDRGGNQPQHF	TGTGCCAGCTCACCGGGACGGGACAGGGGAGGAAATCAGCCCCAGCATTTT
TRBD1	NA	TRBV27	TRBJ1-1	CASSPGTANTEAFF	TGTGCCAGCAGTCCAGGGACAGCGAACACTGAAGCTTTCTTT
TRBD1	NA	TRBV5-6	TRBJ1-1	CASSFDRGRNTEAFF	TGTGCCAGCAGCTTCGACAGGGGGCGGAACACTGAAGCTTTCTTT
NA	NA	TRBV15	TRBJ2-5	CATSRDVDLGQYF	TGTGCCACCAGCAGAGATGTGGACTTAGGGCAGTACTTC
NA	NA	TRBV25-1	TRBJ2-7	CASSRTVSYEQYF	TGTGCCAGCAGCCGGACAGTCTCCTACGAGCAGTACTTC
TRBD1	NA	TRBV6-1	TRBJ1-5	CASSGRQGPSNQPQHF	TGTGCCAGCAGTGGGCGACAGGGCCCGAGCAATCAGCCCCAGCATTTT
NA	NA	TRBV12-3/TRBV12-4	TRBJ1-5	CASSFHQGQPQHF	TGTGCCAGCAGTTTCCATCAGGGTCAGCCCCAGCATTTT
NA	NA	TRBV6-5	TRBJ2-1	CASSPDRYNEQFF	TGTGCCAGCAGTCCCGACAGATACAATGAGCAGTTCTTC
NA	NA	TRBV6-5	TRBJ1-1	CASSPVQGLVTEAFF	TGTGCCAGCAGTCCAGTTCAGGGTCTGGTCACTGAAGCTTTCTTT
NA	NA	TRBV7-8	TRBJ1-2	CASSTGGSGGYTF	TGTGCCAGCAGCACTGGCGGGAGTGGTGGCTACACCTTC
TRBD1	NA	TRBV4-3	TRBJ1-2	CASSNFYGQGHYGYTF	TGCGCCAGCAGCAACTTTTACGGACAGGGCCACTATGGCTACACCTTC
TRBD2	NA	TRBV24-1	TRBJ2-7	CATSGSGSYEQYF	TGTGCCACCAGTGGGAGCGGGAGCTACGAGCAGTACTTC
NA	NA	TRBV7-9	TRBJ1-2	CASSPSGLIYGYTF	TGTGCCAGCAGCCCTTCTGGTTTAATCTATGGCTACACCTTC
NA	NA	TRBV12-3/TRBV12-4	TRBJ2-1	CASSLGGPLSNFF	TGTGCCAGCAGTTTAGGGGGACCTCTTAGCAACTTCTTC
NA	NA	TRBV18	TRBJ1-4	CASSPPEEAGEKLFF	TGTGCCAGCTCACCACCGGAGGAGGCGGGTGAAAAACTGTTTTTT
NA	NA	TRBV25-1	TRBJ1-5	CASSRASNQPQHF	TGTGCCAGCAGTAGGGCTAGCAATCAGCCCCAGCATTTT
NA	NA	TRBV4-2	TRBJ2-6	CASSQTGTVLSGANVLTF	TGTGCCAGCAGCCAGACCGGGACTGTTCTCTCTGGGGCCAACGTCCTGACTTTC
NA	once	TRBV10-3	TRBJ2-7	CATNGADRHYEQYF	TGTGCCACCAACGGCGCAGACCGCCACTACGAGCAGTACTTC
NA	NA	TRBV7-6	TRBJ1-1	CASSLVGGEDTEAFF	TGTGCCAGCAGCTTAGTAGGGGGGGAGGACACTGAAGCTTTCTTT
TRBD1	NA	TRBV18	TRBJ1-5	CASSPDRVAPQHF	TGTGCCAGCTCACCAGACAGGGTGGCGCCCCAGCATTTT
NA	NA	TRBV5-4	TRBJ2-1	CASSPAAYNEQFF	TGTGCCAGCAGCCCTGCAGCCTACAATGAGCAGTTCTTC
TRBD1	few	TRBV19	TRBJ1-6	CASGTAASPLHF	TGTGCCAGCGGGACAGCGGCTTCACCCCTCCACTTT
NA	NA	TRBV6-4	TRBJ1-5	CASARESNQPQHF	TGTGCCAGCGCCAGGGAGAGCAATCAGCCCCAGCATTTT
NA	NA	TRBV5-1	TRBJ2-7	CASSDRSSYEQYF	TGCGCCAGCAGCGACAGAAGCTCCTACGAGCAGTACTTC
NA	NA	TRBV18	TRBJ2-7	CASSPDRASYEQYF	TGTGCCAGCTCACCAGACCGGGCCTCCTACGAGCAGTACTTC